Below, 6 T cell receptor beta chains from the same sample are listed, as sequenced in a study of cytomegalovirus exposure and HLA in healthy donors. The PCR was carried out with 60 Vbeta primers and 13 Jbeta primers. Here immunoSEQ multiplex PCR was the method, and the copy in TCRdb shows in-frame clones only, minus some. The repertoire has 200,000 or so clones, more than 75% of them found once; the top ten carry roughly 0.4%. Sequencing was performed on PBMCs. The receptors derive from a male donor in good health and CMV-seropositive.

The chain couples TRBV4-2 to TRBJ2-7; 11 nucleotides agree with TRBD2. The CDR3 contains 14 residues. Trimming took 1 base from V and 5 from J; bases not matched to a gene: 1. CDR1 and CDR2 (germline): LGHNA, YNFKEQ. The CDR3 DNA reads as TGTGCCAGCAGCCAAGCACTAGCGGGGGACGAGCAGTACTTC. Translated, it gives CASSQALAGDEQYF.

The DNA for the CDR3 is TGTGCCAGCAGCTTAGCGCGGGGTCAGCCCCAGCATTTT. Translating it yields CASSLARGQPQHF. The J gene is TRBJ1-5, the V gene TRBV7-2; D is unresolved. Germline V gene sequence: CDR1 SGHTA, CDR2 FQGNSA. Deletions cut 0 bases from V and 6 bases from J, with 6 bases between. This CDR3 is 13 amino acids long.

DNA of the CDR3: TGCAGTGCTTTACAAGATACGCAGTATTTT. Its protein product is CSALQDTQYF. The rearrangement uses TRBV20-1 and TRBJ2-3; no reliable D call. Germline CDR1 and CDR2: DFQATT and SNEGSKA (reference sequence). The CDR3 has 10 residues. Trimming took off 5 bases at V and 5 bases at J, with 5 bases between the two ends.

A few counts support this clone. The chain uses TRBV19 and TRBJ1-5; 7 nucleotides align to TRBD1. V lost 0 bases to trimming and J lost 0 bases; unmatched junction nucleotides: 5. This CDR3 is built from 17 residues. Germline CDR1 reads LNHDA; CDR2 reads SQIVND (reference sequence). CDR3 bases: TGTGCCAGTAGTATAGATGGACAGGCGCATAGCAATCAGCCCCAGCATTTT. Its translation is CASSIDGQAHSNQPQHF.

The chain combines TRBV19 with TRBJ2-5, with D possibly TRBD1 on 6 matching bases. V shed 0 bases and J shed 5 bases, with 10 bases lying between them. This CDR3 comprises 14 residues. In germline, CDR1 is LNHDA, CDR2 SQIVND (reference sequence). The CDR3 DNA reads as TGTGCCAGTAGTATAGAAGGGGGTTTTGAGACCCAGTACTTC. This sequence encodes CASSIEGGFETQYF.

This chain links TRBV9 with TRBJ2-1; tentative D call: TRBD1 (5 bases). From germline, CDR1 is SGDLS and CDR2 YYNGEE. The CDR3 is made up of 15 amino acids. Trimming removed 1 base at V and 1 base at J, with 9 bases between. The CDR3 spells CASSVYRGSYNEQFF. The CDR3 bases are TGTGCCAGCAGCGTATATAGGGGTTCCTACAATGAGCAGTTCTTC.